This TCR beta chain comes out of a study of metastatic and nonmetastatic thyroid tumors. Germline V lookup: CDR1 SNHLY, CDR2 FYNNEI. The CDR3 is 13 amino acids. V lost 2 bases to trimming and J lost 10 bases; unmatched junction nucleotides: 6. TCRdb re-clonotyped the PCR reads through MiXCR. The data hold about 6,400 clones, with about 31% observed a single time. This clone has a handful of counts. Thyroid surgery was performed in patients who had received no treatment beforehand. Sequencing was performed on adjacent normal tissue. The receptor's source is a female donor with papillary thyroid cancer or a benign thyroid nodule (not recorded which). Some clones in this sample may be carry-over from other donors' samples. This rearrangement joins TRBV2 to TRBJ2-5; 8 bases line up with TRBD2. Here the CDR3 reads CASSESSGSFQYF. CDR3 in DNA: TGTGCCAGCAGTGAATCCAGCGGGAGCTTCCAGTACTTC.